A selection of T cell receptor beta chains follows, all from one sample in a study. The method was immunoSEQ multiplex PCR; TCRdb's version includes in-frame clones alone and lacks a portion of them. The sample holds under 65,000 clones, approximately 93% seen once. Sequenced: PBMCs. Source of these receptors: a man aged 35 to 55 with rheumatoid arthritis. Both conserved end residues are part of each CDR3. The order of the fields is clone size, V gene, D gene, J gene, CDR3 DNA, CDR3 protein. A D gene is named only where the DNA matches it firmly. Some rows mark clone size as missing; the rest say once, few, many or name a class of expanded clone.

-,TRBV5-1,TRBD2,TRBJ2-7,TGCGCCAGCAGCTTGTGGGATAGCGGGAGGAACGAGCAGTACTTC,CASSLWDSGRNEQYF
once,TRBV7-2,-,TRBJ1-5,TGTGCCAGCAGCGGGACAAGGAATCAGCCCCAGCATTTT,CASSGTRNQPQHF
-,TRBV25-1,-,TRBJ2-5,TGTGCCAGCAGTCGCATCGCGGGGAATCAAGAGACCCAGTACTTC,CASSRIAGNQETQYF
-,TRBV7-3,-,TRBJ2-1,TGTGCCAGCAGCTTAGAGGGTAGCGGCTTATACAATGAGCAGTTCTTC,CASSLEGSGLYNEQFF
-,TRBV5-5,TRBD2,TRBJ2-1,TGTGCCAGCAGCCCTTGGGGGGGGGACAATGAGCAGTTCTTC,CASSPWGGDNEQFF
few,TRBV5-1,-,TRBJ1-1,TGCGCCAGCAGCCCGGATAGGGCAGTGAACACTGAAGCTTTCTTT,CASSPDRAVNTEAFF
-,TRBV5-5,-,TRBJ1-5,TGTGCCAGCAGCTTGGGTAAGGGGTTTGGCCCGGGAAGCAATCAGCCCCAGCATTTT,CASSLGKGFGPGSNQPQHF
-,TRBV5-1,-,TRBJ2-1,TGCGCCAGCAGCTTGGGGTCGGGGGCAATCCCCTACAATGAGCAGTTCTTC,CASSLGSGAIPYNEQFF
-,TRBV9,TRBD1,TRBJ2-3,TGTGCCAGCAGCGCCCGGGACAGTCGGGTAGATACGCAGTATTTT,CASSARDSRVDTQYF
-,TRBV27,-,TRBJ2-1,TGTGCCAGCAGTTTCGGACTGTACAATGAGCAGTTCTTC,CASSFGLYNEQFF
-,TRBV24-1,-,TRBJ2-3,TGTGCCACCAGTGATTTGGCTTTCCCAGATACGCAGTATTTT,CATSDLAFPDTQYF
few,TRBV3-1/TRBV3-2,-,TRBJ1-2,TGTGCCAGCAGCCAAGAACTTAGAGGGGGCTACACCTTC,CASSQELRGGYTF
-,TRBV9,TRBD1,TRBJ1-2,TGTGCCAGCAGCTTCCAGGGGGAGTATGGCTACACCTTC,CASSFQGEYGYTF
-,TRBV18,-,TRBJ2-7,TGTGCCAGCTCACCACCTTCACAGGCCGGAATCGAGCAGTACTTC,CASSPPSQAGIEQYF
-,TRBV5-8,TRBD1,TRBJ2-5,TGTGCCAGCAGCTTCGGACAGGGCGTGTGGGAGTGGAGGGAGACCCAGTACTTC,CASSFGQGVWEWRETQYF
-,TRBV2,TRBD1,TRBJ1-5,TGTGCCAGCAGCAAGTCGGGACAGGGAAATCAGCCCCAGCATTTT,CASSKSGQGNQPQHF
-,TRBV18,-,TRBJ2-1,TGTGCCAGCTCACCACCCGCCGGGTACAATGAGCAGTTCTTC,CASSPPAGYNEQFF
-,TRBV30,TRBD1,TRBJ2-3,TGTGCCTGGGAAAACGGGGGACAGGGTTATCGAGATACGCAGTATTTT,CAWENGGQGYRDTQYF
-,TRBV14,TRBD1,TRBJ2-7,TGTGCCAGTAGGGACAGTACCTACGAGCAGTACTTC,CASRDSTYEQYF
-,TRBV30,-,TRBJ2-7,TGTGCCTGGAGTTCGGGGGAGGCCCACGAGCAGTACTTC,CAWSSGEAHEQYF
few,TRBV4-1,TRBD1,TRBJ1-6,TGCGCCAGCAGCCACAAACCGGGACAGGGAGATTCACCCCTCCACTTT,CASSHKPGQGDSPLHF
-,TRBV18,-,TRBJ2-2,TGTGCCAGCTCACCAATACAGGGGGACTATCATTCTGGGGAGCTGTTTTTT,CASSPIQGDYHSGELFF
-,TRBV7-9,-,TRBJ1-4,TGTGCCAGCAGCGCGGACGGTGCAACTAATGAAAAACTGTTTTTT,CASSADGATNEKLFF
-,TRBV5-4,-,TRBJ1-4,TGTGCCAGCAGCCCCAGGCAGCCAGGGGCAAAACTGTTTTTT,CASSPRQPGAKLFF
-,TRBV28,TRBD1,TRBJ2-7,TGTGCCAGCAGTTATCAGGGGGCTTTTTACGAGCAGTACTTC,CASSYQGAFYEQYF
-,TRBV2,TRBD2,TRBJ2-3,TGTGCCAGCACGGCTCTAGCGGGGCTGATAGATACGCAGTATTTT,CASTALAGLIDTQYF
-,TRBV29-1,-,TRBJ1-4,TGCAGCGTTGGACTGTATAATGAAAAACTGTTTTTT,CSVGLYNEKLFF
-,TRBV6-4,TRBD1,TRBJ1-6,TGTGCCAGCAGTCGAAACTCGGGACAGGGGAATTCACCCCTCCACTTT,CASSRNSGQGNSPLHF
-,TRBV30,-,TRBJ1-5,TGTGCCTGGAGTGTATACGGCAATCAGCCCCAGCATTTT,CAWSVYGNQPQHF
once,TRBV5-5,-,TRBJ2-3,TGTGCCAGCAGCTTGGAGGGTAGGGGCCTTTTGGCAGATACGCAGTATTTT,CASSLEGRGLLADTQYF
-,TRBV19,-,TRBJ1-1,TGTGCCAGTAGTATAGAGGGGACTGAAGCTTTCTTT,CASSIEGTEAFF
medium-sized,TRBV29-1,-,TRBJ2-7,TGCAGCGTAAGGAATAGCGGAGCCTACGAGCAGTACTTC,CSVRNSGAYEQYF
once,TRBV9,TRBD2,TRBJ2-7,TGTGCCAGCAGCGGACCTAGCGGGAGCTACGAGCAGTACTTC,CASSGPSGSYEQYF
-,TRBV28,-,TRBJ2-7,TGTGCCAGCAGTCTACTAGGAATGTTTTCGGACGAGCAGTACTTC,CASSLLGMFSDEQYF
-,TRBV19,-,TRBJ1-3,TGTGCCAGTAGTTTTAACGGGCAGGGTGGAAACACCATATATTTT,CASSFNGQGGNTIYF
-,TRBV5-8,-,TRBJ1-5,TGTGCCAGCAGCTTGGCTTGGGGGTATAGCAATCAGCCCCAGCATTTT,CASSLAWGYSNQPQHF
-,TRBV19,-,TRBJ1-5,TGTGCCAGTATTGGATACAGGGATGGTGGCAATCAGCCCCAGCATTTT,CASIGYRDGGNQPQHF
-,TRBV9,-,TRBJ1-5,TGTGCCAGCAGCGTAGAAGGTAGCAATCAGCCCCAGCATTTT,CASSVEGSNQPQHF
once,TRBV27,-,TRBJ2-7,TGTGCCAGCAGTTACGGCAGGTTCTACGAGCAGTACTTC,CASSYGRFYEQYF
-,TRBV18,-,TRBJ2-5,TGTGCCAGCTCAGAGGAGAGTGGTCAAGAGACCCAGTACTTC,CASSEESGQETQYF
-,TRBV9,TRBD1,TRBJ2-7,TGTGCCAGCAGCGTAGGGACAGGGCATGAGCAGTACTTC,CASSVGTGHEQYF
-,TRBV6-5,TRBD1,TRBJ1-5,TGTGCCAGCAGGAAACAGGGGGTGGGGCAGCCCCAGCATTTT,CASRKQGVGQPQHF
-,TRBV4-2,TRBD2,TRBJ2-2,TGTGCCAGCAGCCAACTTATAGCGGGGGGAACCGGGGAGCTGTTTTTT,CASSQLIAGGTGELFF
-,TRBV5-1,TRBD2,TRBJ2-1,TGCGCCAGCAGCTCTAGCGGGGGCTCCTACAATGAGCAGTTCTTC,CASSSSGGSYNEQFF
-,TRBV5-5,-,TRBJ2-7,TGTGCCAGCAGCTTTGGGCAGAGGGGCTACGAGCAGTACTTC,CASSFGQRGYEQYF
-,TRBV20-1,-,TRBJ1-1,TGCAGTGCTAGAGGAGGGACTGAAGCTTTCTTT,CSARGGTEAFF
-,TRBV9,-,TRBJ1-3,TGTGCCAGCAGCGTAAGCCAGGGAGGAAACACCATATATTTT,CASSVSQGGNTIYF
-,TRBV9,-,TRBJ1-4,TGTGCCAGCAGCGTAGGGGCCCTTAATGAAAAACTGTTTTTT,CASSVGALNEKLFF
-,TRBV28,-,TRBJ2-3,TGTGCCAGCAGTCTGTTGGACAGCTCTAGCACAGATACGCAGTATTTT,CASSLLDSSSTDTQYF